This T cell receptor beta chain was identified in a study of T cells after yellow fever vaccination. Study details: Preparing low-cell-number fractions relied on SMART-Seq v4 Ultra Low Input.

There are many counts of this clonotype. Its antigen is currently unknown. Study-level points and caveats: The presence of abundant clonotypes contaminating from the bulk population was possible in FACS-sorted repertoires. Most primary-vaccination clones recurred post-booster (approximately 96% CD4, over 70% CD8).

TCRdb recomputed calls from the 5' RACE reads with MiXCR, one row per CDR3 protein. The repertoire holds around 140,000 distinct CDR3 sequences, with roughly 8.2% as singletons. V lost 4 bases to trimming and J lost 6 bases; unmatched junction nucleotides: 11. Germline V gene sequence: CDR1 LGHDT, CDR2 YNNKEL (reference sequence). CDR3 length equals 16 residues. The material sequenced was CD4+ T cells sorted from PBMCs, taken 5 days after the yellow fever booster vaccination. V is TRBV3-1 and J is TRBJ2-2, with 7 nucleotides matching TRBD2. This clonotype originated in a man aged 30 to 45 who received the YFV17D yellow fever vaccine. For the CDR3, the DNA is TGTGCCAGCAGCCGGGGGGTCGCGGGAGAATCCGGGGAGCTGTTTTTT. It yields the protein CASSRGVAGESGELFF.